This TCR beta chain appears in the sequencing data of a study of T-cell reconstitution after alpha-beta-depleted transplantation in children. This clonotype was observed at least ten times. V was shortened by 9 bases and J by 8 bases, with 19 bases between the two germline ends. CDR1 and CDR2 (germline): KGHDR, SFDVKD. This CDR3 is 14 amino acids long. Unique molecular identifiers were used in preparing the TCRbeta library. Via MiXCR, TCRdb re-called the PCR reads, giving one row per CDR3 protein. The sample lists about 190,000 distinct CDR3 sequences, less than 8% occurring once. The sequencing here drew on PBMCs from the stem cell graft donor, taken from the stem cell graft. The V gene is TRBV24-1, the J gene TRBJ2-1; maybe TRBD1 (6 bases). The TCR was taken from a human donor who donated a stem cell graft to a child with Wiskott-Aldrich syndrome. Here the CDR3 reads CATRDTLRVDEQFF. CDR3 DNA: TGTGCCACCCGGGACACCCTGAGAGTCGATGAGCAGTTCTTC.